This record concerns one T cell receptor beta chain sequence. Its antigen remains unidentified. The sample belongs to a study of cytomegalovirus exposure and HLA in healthy donors. Study results and caveats: TCR beta V segments were, for the most part, productive about 87% or about 30% of the time in an earlier analysis. Reported results showed that the classifier diagnosed cytomegalovirus status with high specificity and sensitivity.

Amplification used 60 Vbeta primers and 13 Jbeta primers. Assay used: immunoSEQ multiplex PCR; TCRdb lists only in-frame clones, some missing. The sample includes over 100,000 clones, around 60% seen only once; the top ten take about 9%. This CDR3 contains 16 residues. The germline gives CDR1 MNHNY, CDR2 SVGAGI (reference sequence). Trimming cost V 2 bases and J 5 bases, with 15 bases left between them. The source is a middle-aged man in good health and CMV-seropositive. The genes are TRBV6-6 and TRBJ2-2; weak D call: TRBD2 (6 bases). Sequenced: PBMCs. The CDR3 DNA follows: TGTGCCAGCAGTTACACTCATCCTAGCGCAACCGGGGAGCTGTTTTTT. Translating it yields CASSYTHPSATGELFF.